Here is one T cell receptor beta chain with its context. This clonotype came up a few times. Its antigen target is currently unknown. Qualities for individual bases were not recorded, and no much larger clone is one base off. The label giving this sample's treatment or condition can be read as: allogeneic hematopoietic cell transplantation with graft depleted of TCRalphabeta T cells and CD19 B cells. TCRalphabeta/CD19-depleted allogeneic hematopoietic cell grafts were given to the transplant recipients, all of whom were children. These data originate in a study of T-cell reconstitution after alpha-beta-depleted transplantation in children (dated by TCRdb to about 2016). Notes on the research overall: Using TCR repertoire profiling, the study quantitatively followed how T-cell immune reconstitution unfolded in children after TCRalphabeta/CD19-depleted allogeneic hematopoietic cell transplantation.

Summary of the overall study and its limitations: About two months after transplant, the apparently early recovery of alphabetaT-cell counts reportedly depended on just several hundred clones that had expanded rapidly and came from non-depleted graft cells. Over the following months the frequencies of hyperexpanded clones went down, and after one year T-cell counts and TCRbeta diversity were mostly credited to newly produced T cells. In some patients, the high TCRbeta diversity seen at day 60 was put down to recipient T cells and intrathymic progenitors that had survived conditioning.

Library generation was performed with PCR. This sample was sequenced with an Illumina HiSeq 2500. TCR libraries were prepared with molecular barcoding, using unique molecular identifiers to normalize TCRbeta repertoire quantification. TCRdb cleaned the public reads at Q25 with fastp, built clones with MiXCR and kept in-frame beta chains. Merged by CDR3 protein, the rows form single entries marked with the most common genes and DNA. This sample has about 400,000 distinct CDR3 sequences in its table, and 15% to 20% of those were observed once. Just under 30% of the sample comes from the top ten. This TCR was sampled from a boy younger than two who had a stem cell transplant for Wiskott-Aldrich syndrome, so the T cells may come from the graft donor. This specimen consisted of PBMCs, mostly from graft donor cells, obtained 360 days after TCRalphabeta/CD19-depleted stem cell transplant.

The CDR3 region: CASSWEGGDLREQYF. In nucleotide form, the sequence is TGCGCCAGCAGCTGGGAAGGGGGCGACCTGCGGGAGCAGTACTTC. The V and J segments used are TRBV4-1 and TRBJ2-7; the junction holds 7 bases that match TRBD1. V is pruned by 5 bases and J by 7 bases, leaving 14 bases of the junction without a gene match. CDR1 and CDR2 are drawn from the germline V gene: MGHRA, YSYEKL. The CDR3 holds 15 amino acids from the cysteine to the phenylalanine. The retained sequence is limited to the CDR3, 45 bases, with the frame set at the first base.